This note documents a single T cell receptor (beta chain) sequence. The antigen remains undetermined. CDR1 is SGHKS, CDR2 YYEKEE, per germline (reference sequence). CDR3 length equals 15 residues. V shed 4 bases, J shed 2 bases, and the junction held 8 bases outside the gene matches. The record originates from a study of T cells after yellow fever vaccination. Study outcomes and limitations: There was a small share of clonotypes that showed up in both the CD4 and CD8 compartments. Secondary responses were weaker yet peaked faster, day 5 versus 15.

Template switching by 5'RACE produced TCR cDNA, adding a universal primer site and UMIs. TCRdb recomputed calls from the 5' RACE reads with MiXCR, one row per CDR3 protein. The sample lists a few hundred thousand distinct CDR3 sequences, around 16% seen once, with roughly 17% in the top ten. The TCR comes from a man aged 18 to 35 who received the YFV17D yellow fever vaccine. The sample here was PBMCs, taken 5 to 6 days after the first yellow fever vaccination. The rearrangement joins TRBV5-5 to TRBJ2-7, with TRBD2 identical over 8 bases. This CDR3 reads CASSPTLAGTYEQYF. The CDR3 DNA is TGTGCCAGCAGCCCAACCTTAGCGGGAACCTACGAGCAGTACTTC. The full variable domain, rest sourced from reference TRBV5-5 and TRBJ2-7, is DAGVTQSPTHLIKTRGQQVTLRCSPISGHKSVSWYQQVLGQGPQFIFQYYEKEERGRGNFPDRFSARQFPNYSSELNVNALLLGDSALYLCASSPTLAGTYEQYFGPGTRLTVT.